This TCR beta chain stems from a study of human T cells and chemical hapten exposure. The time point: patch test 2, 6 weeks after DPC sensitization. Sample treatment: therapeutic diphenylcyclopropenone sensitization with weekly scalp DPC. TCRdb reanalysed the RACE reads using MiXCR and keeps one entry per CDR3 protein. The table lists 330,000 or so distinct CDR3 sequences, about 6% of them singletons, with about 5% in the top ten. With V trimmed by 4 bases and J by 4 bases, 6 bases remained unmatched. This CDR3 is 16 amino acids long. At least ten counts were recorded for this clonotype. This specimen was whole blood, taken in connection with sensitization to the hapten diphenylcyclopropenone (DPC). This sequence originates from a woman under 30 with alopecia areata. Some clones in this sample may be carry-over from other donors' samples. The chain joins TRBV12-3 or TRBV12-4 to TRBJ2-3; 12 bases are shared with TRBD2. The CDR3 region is CASSSPLAGGPDTQYF. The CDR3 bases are TGTGCCAGCAGTTCCCCTCTAGCGGGGGGGCCAGATACGCAGTATTTT.